The 25 T cell receptor beta chains reported below all come from one sample, sequenced in a study of T cell clonality in common variable immunodeficiency (dated by TCRdb to 2014 to 2015). Paper-wide results and their limitations: CVID TCRbeta sequences were reported to have fewer deletions and N-nucleotide insertions and to lack highly modified clones with 13 or more V deletions.

No antigens are known for them. The receptor library was made with the immunoSEQ multiplex PCR assay. TCRdb took this table from immuneACCESS and kept in-frame rearrangements with V and J called. Such tables lack part of the clones; where checked against another copy, unresolved V genes explain under half of the gap, and the rest is unexplained. The sample counts about 14,000 clones, each observed more than once. Jointly, the top ten make up roughly 9.5% of the sample. Sequencing input: peripheral blood mononuclear cells. These receptors all come from a human donor with common variable immunodeficiency.

In this sample, this clone turned up a few times. The chain's CDR3 is CSARISGGAYEQYF. CDR3 bases read: TGCAGTGCTAGAATAAGCGGGGGGGCCTACGAG. The rearrangement links TRBV20-1 to TRBJ2-7, with TRBD2 matching over 10 bases. The DNA ends 3 residues before the CDR3 does, and the rest of the CDR3 is filled in from the germline J gene. The CDR3 loop spans 14 amino acids. Germline V lookup: CDR1 DFQATT, CDR2 SNEGSKA (reference sequence). V trimming: 2 bases; J trimming: 2 bases; junction bases outside the gene matches: 3.

Partial CDR3 DNA: TGTGCCAGCAGTGACGAACTAGCGGGGGGGCCAGGTGAG. This gives the protein CASSDELAGGPGE. From start to end, the CDR3 is CASSDELAGGPGEQFF. J is TRBJ2-1 and V is TRBV2, with 13 bases aligning to TRBD2. The CDR3 extends 3 residues past the end of the read, so its final part is completed from the germline J gene. Germline V gives CDR1 SNHLY, CDR2 FYNNEI. V dropped 3 bases and J dropped 9; count of bases not matched to a gene: 8. There are 16 residues in the CDR3.

Regarding this clone: The CDR3 is cut off 3 residues early in the read; its end comes from the germline J gene. The rearrangement uses TRBV2 and TRBJ1-2; D remains ambiguous. V was cut by 3 bases and J by 4 bases, with 6 bases left in between. CDR1 is SNHLY, CDR2 FYNNEI, per germline. CDR3 length: 12 amino acids. CDR3 residues: CASSDLSYGYTF. CDR3 bases read: TGTGCCAGCAGTGACTTGTCCTATGGC.

Of note for this clone: The CDR3 end falls 3 residues outside the read, so it is completed with the germline J gene. This sequence joins TRBV18 and TRBJ2-5, with D unresolved. V was clipped by 0 bases and J by 1 base, with 6 bases between them. The CDR3 has 14 amino acids. CDR1 and CDR2 (germline): KGHSH, LQKENI. The CDR3 region is CASSPPAGQETQYF. The CDR3 DNA, read in part, is TGTGCCAGCTCACCACCGGCAGGCCAAGAGACC.

As for this clone: Coverage ceases 3 residues before the CDR3 finishes, and the germline J gene fills in the end. The chain carries TRBV19 and TRBJ2-7; D may match TRBD1 or TRBD2 (5 bases each). The CDR3 spans 13 residues. Trimming left V 3 bases short and J 1 base short, with 7 bases between. CDR1 LNHDA and CDR2 SQIVND come from the germline V gene (reference sequence). Here the CDR3 reads CASSIEGSYEQYF. Incomplete CDR3 DNA: TGTGCCAGTAGTATTGAGGGGTCCTACGAG.

In its sample, this clone was seen a few times. The read ends 3 residues shy of where the CDR3 ends; the end is completed using the germline J gene. This chain links TRBV7-6 with TRBJ2-6; D is ambiguous. In germline, CDR1 is SGHVS, CDR2 FNYEAQ. This CDR3 comprises 17 residues. Trimming took off 1 base at V and 1 base at J, with 11 bases between the two ends. The CDR3 DNA, read in part, is TGTGCCAGCAGCTTAGTTGCGGTTAGGTCTGGGGCCAACGTC. Protein product: CASSLVAVRSGANV. The whole CDR3 region reads CASSLVAVRSGANVLTF.

This clone has at least ten counts. The read terminates 3 residues before the CDR3 end, so the remaining end is supplied by the germline J gene. The rearrangement joins TRBV7-8 to TRBJ1-1; D possibly corresponds to TRBD1 (6 bases). The CDR3 is made up of 15 amino acids. V was pared by 2 bases and J by 4 bases, with 14 bases between. Germline lookup yields CDR1 SGHVS and CDR2 FQNEAQ. CDR3 region: CASSLNWGGRTEAFF. Partial CDR3 DNA: TGTGCCAGCAGCTTAAATTGGGGGGGGCGCACTGAA.

Remarks on this clone: The CDR3 end falls 3 residues outside the read, so it is completed with the germline J gene. V usage is TRBV7-9 and J usage is TRBJ2-1; 10 bases are a match to TRBD2. CDR1 and CDR2 from the germline V gene are SEHNR and FQNEAQ (reference sequence). CDR3 length: 15 residues. The trim removed 5 bases at V and 4 bases at J, leaving 5 bases unmatched. Partial CDR3 DNA: TGTGCCAGCAGCCCTAGCGGGGGCGCATACAATGAG. Amino acids: CASSPSGGAYNE. The whole CDR3 sequence is CASSPSGGAYNEQFF.

This clone turned up a few times. The read ends 3 residues early relative to the CDR3; the germline J gene fills the gap. The rearrangement uses TRBV6-1 and TRBJ2-4, with 7 bases fitting TRBD2. Germline CDR1 MNHNS, CDR2 SASEGT. Germline trimming cut 2 bases from V and 6 bases from J; bases unmatched to any gene: 7. The CDR3 extends over 15 amino acids. Partial CDR3 DNA: TGTGCCAGCAGTGAAACAAGCGGGGCGGGAAACATT. This gives the protein CASSETSGAGNI. The complete CDR3 protein is CASSETSGAGNIQYF.

A few counts support this clone. The CDR3 end is not reached by the read, which stops 3 residues before it; the germline J gene fills it in. The chain carries TRBV13 and TRBJ2-7; 7 bases are a match to TRBD1. Germline V gives CDR1 PRHDT, CDR2 FYEKMQ (reference sequence). V was pared by 7 bases and J by 3 bases, with 9 bases of the junction left unmatched. CDR3 length equals 14 residues. The sequenced part of the CDR3 DNA is TGTGCCAGCAACCTTAGGGGGCTTTTCTACGAG. Protein product: CASNLRGLFYE. The CDR3 in full is CASNLRGLFYEQYF.

Note on this clone: With the read ending 3 residues before the CDR3 end, the germline J gene is used to fill in that end. The rearrangement joins TRBV5-1 to TRBJ2-5; 8 bases line up with TRBD2. Germline loops: CDR1 SGHRS, CDR2 YFSETQ. The CDR3 has 15 residues. V shed 5 bases, J shed 5 bases, and the junction held 11 bases outside the gene matches. The CDR3 sequence is CASRPSGGSLETQYF. The sequenced part of the CDR3 DNA is TGCGCCAGCAGGCCCAGCGGGGGTTCTTTGGAGACC.

This clone was detected many times. The sequence runs out 3 residues before the end of the CDR3; the remainder is reconstructed from the germline J gene. The chain is built from TRBV5-1 and TRBJ1-1, with a possible D match to TRBD1 (6 bases). Germline CDR1 reads SGHRS; CDR2 reads YFSETQ. The V end was cut by 3 bases, the J end by 4 bases, with 16 bases between. The CDR3 is 15 amino acids. The CDR3 loop is CASSSPLAGATEAFF. The sequenced CDR3 bases are TGCGCCAGCAGCTCTCCCCTGGCAGGGGCCACTGAA.

Notes on this clone: One end of the junction is discordant with germline, which a read error may explain. The read comes to an end 3 residues before the CDR3 does, leaving the germline J gene to fill in the end. The V gene is TRBV18, the J gene TRBJ2-3; 10 bases line up with TRBD1. The CDR3 consists of 17 residues. CDR1 is KGHSH, CDR2 LQKENI, per germline. CDR3 DNA (partial): TGTGCCAGCTTACCAGGCGCACCGGGACAGGGGACAGATACG. Protein product: CASLPGAPGQGTDT. The whole CDR3 sequence is CASLPGAPGQGTDTQYF.

With regard to this clone: The CDR3 end is not reached by the read, which stops 3 residues before it; the germline J gene fills it in. The chain links TRBV30 to TRBJ1-6; the D gene is possibly TRBD1 (5 bases). There are 16 residues in the CDR3. V dropped 0 bases and J dropped 1 base, with 10 bases sitting between them. From germline, CDR1 is GTSNPN and CDR2 SVGIG (reference sequence). CDR3 DNA, as far as it was read: TGTGCCTGGAGTGTTGGGGGGGTGTCCTATAATTCACCC. It encodes CAWSVGGVSYNSP. The whole CDR3 region reads CAWSVGGVSYNSPLHF.

This clone was detected a few times. The read terminates 3 residues ahead of where the CDR3 ends, so the germline J gene completes it. The chain carries TRBV7-9 and TRBJ2-2; 7 bases are shared with TRBD1. V gave up 6 bases and J gave up 0 bases; unmatched junction bases: 4. Germline V gene sequence: CDR1 SEHNR, CDR2 FQNEAQ (reference sequence). This CDR3 spans 15 amino acids. The CDR3 here is CASRLDRPNTGELFF. The CDR3 DNA, read in part, is TGTGCCAGCAGACTGGACAGGCCGAACACCGGGGAG.

A word on this clone: The CDR3 end falls 3 residues outside the read, so it is completed with the germline J gene. This sequence joins TRBV30 and TRBJ2-5; possibly TRBD2 for D (7 bases). This CDR3 has 12 residues. Trimming cost V 4 bases and J 7 bases, with 13 bases left between them. Germline CDR1 and CDR2: GTSNPN and SVGIG (reference sequence). The CDR3 bases that were read are TGTGCCTGGAAAGGGGGGGGGAGGACC. This translates into CAWKGGGRT. The CDR3 in full is CAWKGGGRTQYF.

On this clone: Read sequence stops 3 residues before the CDR3 end, and the germline J gene provides the missing end. The V call is TRBV18, the J call TRBJ2-3; TRBD1 agrees at 7 bases. This CDR3 contains 18 residues. The ends lost 2 bases at V and 0 bases at J; junction bases unmatched: 11. Looked up from germline, CDR1 is KGHSH and CDR2 is LQKENI. CDR3 residues: CASSPKEGQRTSTDTQYF. CDR3 bases read: TGTGCCAGCTCACCAAAAGAGGGACAGCGTACTAGCACAGATACG.

With respect to this clone: The CDR3 extends 3 residues past the end of the read, so its final part is completed from the germline J gene. This chain links TRBV7-2 with TRBJ2-3, with D hard to call. The CDR3 contains 15 residues. V dropped 1 base and J dropped 6 bases, with 14 bases sitting between them. Germline CDR1 and CDR2: SGHTA and FQGNSA. CDR3 DNA, as far as it was read: TGTGCCAGCAGCTTAGGGAGTCTTAGGGCGGATACG. This gives the protein CASSLGSLRADT. The whole CDR3 protein reads CASSLGSLRADTQYF.

By sample share, this clone is medium-sized. The read is 3 residues too short to cover the CDR3 end, so that end is filled in from the germline J gene. V and J are TRBV20-1 and TRBJ1-1; D perhaps matches TRBD1 (5 bases). Germline V CDR1 and CDR2: DFQATT, SNEGSKA (reference sequence). Trimming removed 6 bases at V and 1 base at J, with 15 bases between. This CDR3 is built from 14 residues. The CDR3 spells CSAQGLRSNTEAFF. The part of the CDR3 DNA that was read is TGCAGTGCCCAGGGATTAAGGTCGAACACTGAA.

With regard to this clone: Read sequence stops 3 residues before the CDR3 end, and the germline J gene provides the missing end. The chain couples TRBV5-1 to TRBJ1-4; possibly TRBD1 for D (5 bases). The germline V and J ends were trimmed by 5 bases and 7 bases, with 21 bases remaining between them. Germline V gives CDR1 SGHRS, CDR2 YFSETQ. The CDR3 extends over 16 amino acids. CDR3 loop: CASSWGGVAFREKLFF. The part of the CDR3 DNA that was read is TGCGCCAGCAGTTGGGGAGGGGTAGCCTTCCGTGAAAAA. The whole variable domain, filled in from reference TRBV5-1 and TRBJ1-4, reads KAGVTQTPRYLIKTRGQQVTLSCSPISGHRSVSWYQQTPGQGLQFLFEYFSETQRNKGNFPGRFSGRQFSNSRSEMNVSTLELGDSALYLCASSWGGVAFREKLFFGSGTQLSVL.

At least ten counts were recorded for this clone. The read falls 3 residues short of the CDR3 end, and the missing part is taken from the germline J gene. The genes are TRBV19 and TRBJ1-4; D remains ambiguous. Germline CDR1 LNHDA, CDR2 SQIVND (reference sequence). Trimming cost V 3 bases and J 0 bases, with 8 bases left between them. The CDR3 covers 15 residues. CDR3 protein: CASSISVATNEKLFF. The sequenced CDR3 bases are TGTGCCAGTAGTATCAGCGTCGCAACTAATGAAAAA.

As regards this clone: The CDR3 goes on 3 residues after the read ends, and that part is filled in from the germline J gene. The chain couples TRBV19 to TRBJ1-5, with 7 bases matching TRBD1. Trimming cost V 1 base and J 9 bases; bases outside gene matches: 12. This CDR3 is 16 amino acids long. Germline V CDR1 and CDR2: LNHDA, SQIVND (reference sequence). The part of the CDR3 DNA that was read is TGTGCCAGTAGTATAGGGGGGACAGTGGTGTTCGGGCCC. Encoded protein: CASSIGGTVVFGP. The full-length CDR3 reads as CASSIGGTVVFGPQHF.

On this clone: The read terminates 3 residues before the CDR3 end, so the remaining end is supplied by the germline J gene. The chain joins TRBV6-2 or TRBV6-3 to TRBJ2-1; possible D gene TRBD2, 6 bases. The CDR3 is made up of 14 amino acids. Trimming took 3 bases from V and 4 from J, leaving 10 bases between them. Germline V gene data show CDR1 as MNHEY and CDR2 as SVGEGT. CDR3 DNA, as far as it was read: TGTGCCAGCAGTTATGGAGGGGTTTACAATGAG. The encoded protein is CASSYGGVYNE. The full CDR3 protein reads CASSYGGVYNEQFF.

Details on this clone: The read gets to within 3 residues of the CDR3 end, and the germline J gene fills in the rest. V and J are TRBV11-2 and TRBJ2-5, with D perhaps TRBD1 (6 bases). CDR3 length equals 14 residues. Trimming cost V 1 base and J 4 bases, with 10 bases left between them. CDR1 SGHAT and CDR2 FQNNGV come from the germline V gene. CDR3 DNA, as far as it was read: TGTGCCAGCAGCTTAGGACACAGGGTAGAGACC. Amino acids: CASSLGHRVET. The whole CDR3 reads CASSLGHRVETQYF.

This clone was seen more than once but under ten times. The read falls 3 residues short of the CDR3 end, and the missing part is taken from the germline J gene. V and J are TRBV7-9 and TRBJ1-1; 9 bases agree with TRBD1. The V gene's germline CDR1 is SEHNR and CDR2 FQNEAQ (reference sequence). The CDR3 covers 14 residues. V dropped 6 bases and J dropped 5; count of bases not matched to a gene: 7. The CDR3 bases that were read are TGTGCCAGCAGACCTACAGGGGGCGGAACTGAA. The encoded protein is CASRPTGGGTE. The full CDR3 reads CASRPTGGGTEAFF.